Each of the 18 T cell receptor beta chains below was sequenced from the same sample in a study of CD8+CD57+ T cells in acquired aplastic anemia. Whoever was chosen for sequencing had shown CD8+CD57+ cell expansion by flow cytometry. The study profiled TCR beta VDJ and CDR3 using genomic DNA as template. TCRdb re-analysed the reads in MiXCR, keeping a single row per CDR3 protein. The sample yields over 150,000 distinct CDR3 sequences, about two thirds seen once. The sample comprised sorted CD4+, CD8+, or CD8+CD57+ T cells (not recorded which) from PBMCs. The source of these receptors is a human donor with aplastic anemia.

V gene TRBV2 combines with J gene TRBJ2-7; possibly TRBD2 for D (6 bases). The end of the DNA aligns better with TRBJ2-4, so the J call may be wrong. CDR1 and CDR2 (germline): SNHLY, FYNNEI. The CDR3 totals 13 residues. The CDR3 region is CASSVPGVDIQYF. In DNA, the CDR3 is TGTGCCAGCAGTGTGCCGGGGGTGGACATTCAGTACTTC.

The V call is TRBV7-9, the J call TRBJ2-2; D is undetermined. CDR3 length equals 13 residues. Per the germline V gene, CDR1 is SEHNR and CDR2 is FQNEAQ (reference sequence). The ends were cut back, 5 bases at V and 6 bases at J, with 10 bases in the middle. The CDR3 protein is CASSPALAGELFF. In DNA, the CDR3 is TGTGCCAGCAGCCCTGCCTTGGCCGGGGAGCTGTTTTTT.

The chain has TRBV12-3 or TRBV12-4 and TRBJ1-1; weak D call: TRBD1 (6 bases). This CDR3 is built from 13 residues. V gave up 6 bases and J gave up 1 base, with 9 bases separating them. CDR3 sequence (DNA): TGTGCCAGCAGCCGACAGGCGAACACTGAAGCTTTCTTT. As protein: CASSRQANTEAFF.

V is TRBV7-2 and J is TRBJ1-6; D gene ambiguous. Germline V gene data show CDR1 as SGHTA and CDR2 as FQGNSA. This CDR3 is 16 amino acids long. V was cut by 3 bases and J by 8 bases, with 17 bases left in between. DNA for the CDR3: TGTGCCAGCAGCTTGGCCCGGGGTCACGGGCATTCACCCCTCCACTTT. It codes for CASSLARGHGHSPLHF.

CDR3 region: CSVQSLRTPPLWYF. The DNA for the CDR3 is TGCAGCGTTCAGAGCCTAAGGACTCCCCCATTATGGTATTTT. The V call is TRBV29-1, the J call TRBJ2-3; D perhaps matches TRBD2 (5 bases). Germline-derived CDR1 and CDR2 are SQVTM and ANQGSEA. The CDR3 runs to 14 residues. Trimming took off 5 bases at V and 14 bases at J, with 26 bases between the two ends.

The chain combines TRBV19 with TRBJ1-1; D uncertain. V lost 7 bases and J 4 bases, leaving 13 bases between the germline ends. The CDR3 covers 13 residues. Germline loops: CDR1 LNHDA, CDR2 SQIVND (reference sequence). CDR3 in DNA: TGTGCCAGTAACCGGGTATTTGGCACTGAAGCTTTCTTT. Protein product: CASNRVFGTEAFF.

This clonotype has more than one count but fewer than ten. This rearrangement joins TRBV15 to TRBJ2-6, with 8 bases fitting TRBD1. CDR1 is LNHNV and CDR2 is YYDKDF in the germline V gene (reference sequence). This CDR3 has 20 residues. V lost 5 bases to trimming and J lost 1 base; unmatched junction nucleotides: 16. The CDR3 loop is CATSPRPQDRVESGANVLTF. The DNA for the CDR3 is TGTGCCACCAGCCCCCGTCCCCAGGACAGGGTAGAGTCTGGGGCCAACGTCCTGACTTTC.

The chain employs TRBV20-1 and TRBJ1-5, with D tentatively TRBD1 (5 bases). Germline assignment: CDR1 DFQATT and CDR2 SNEGSKA (reference sequence). The length of the CDR3 is 12 residues. V was pared by 3 bases and J by 2 bases, with 5 bases between. The CDR3 protein is CSARGGNQPQHF. CDR3 nucleotide sequence: TGCAGTGCTAGGGGGGGCAATCAGCCCCAGCATTTT.

The V gene is TRBV20-1, the J gene TRBJ2-7; 9 nucleotides match TRBD1. There are 15 residues in the CDR3. Germline V gene data show CDR1 as DFQATT and CDR2 as SNEGSKA (reference sequence). V shed 0 bases, J shed 2 bases, and the junction held 5 bases outside the gene matches. The CDR3 DNA is TGCAGTGCTAGAGACCCGGGGACAGGGCCCTACGAGCAGTACTTC. This translates into CSARDPGTGPYEQYF.

The V call is TRBV19, the J call TRBJ2-1; 9 bases agree with TRBD2. J lost 8 bases, V lost 6 bases, and 2 bases had no gene match. CDR1 is LNHDA and CDR2 is SQIVND in the germline V gene (reference sequence). The CDR3 consists of 12 residues. The CDR3 loop is CASSGLAYEQFF. CDR3 coding DNA: TGTGCCAGTAGCGGACTAGCGTATGAGCAGTTCTTC.

The chain is built from TRBV10-3 and TRBJ2-1; 9 bases map to TRBD1. Germline CDR1 is ENHRY and CDR2 is SYGVKD. The CDR3 is 14 residues long. Losses at the gene ends were 7 bases for V and 3 bases for J; bases not matched to a gene: 4. The DNA of the CDR3 is TGTGCCATCATTGGGACAGGGAACTACAATGAGCAGTTCTTC. Translation gives CAIIGTGNYNEQFF.

Remarks on this clonotype: One end of the junction fails to match germline, which may point to a read error. The chain joins TRBV5-1 to TRBJ2-7, with TRBD1 matching over 8 bases. This CDR3 comprises 13 residues. From germline, CDR1 is SGHRS and CDR2 YFSETQ. CDR3 region: CASTTQGGIEQYF. As DNA, the CDR3 is TGTGCCAGCACGACACAGGGGGGCATCGAGCAGTACTTC. The whole variable domain, filled in from reference TRBV5-1 and TRBJ2-7, reads KAGVTQTPRYLIKTRGQQVTLSCSPISGHRSVSWYQQTPGQGLQFLFEYFSETQRNKGNFPGRFSGRQFSNSRSEMNVSTLELGDSALYLCASTTQGGIEQYFGPGTRLTVT.

The chain uses TRBV19 and TRBJ1-1; D remains ambiguous. Germline values: CDR1 LNHDA, CDR2 SQIVND (reference sequence). The length of the CDR3 is 13 residues. V lost 10 bases, J lost 0 bases, and 12 bases lay in between. This CDR3 reads CATDGRMNTEAFF. Written as DNA, the CDR3 is TGTGCCACCGACGGACGGATGAACACTGAAGCTTTCTTT.

The chain carries TRBV9 and TRBJ2-7; tentative D call: TRBD1 (6 bases). Germline V CDR1 and CDR2: SGDLS, YYNGEE. Trimming took 5 bases from V and 3 from J, leaving 12 bases between them. The CDR3 is 13 amino acids. CDR3 sequence reads: CASSVAGDYEQYF. DNA for the CDR3: TGTGCCAGCAGTGTGGCAGGGGACTACGAGCAGTACTTC.

The CDR3 region is CASSKSGTGMETQYF. The CDR3, as DNA: TGTGCCAGCTCCAAATCCGGGACAGGGATGGAGACCCAGTACTTC. The genes are TRBV7-3 and TRBJ2-5; 9 bases line up with TRBD1. The CDR3 sequence is 15 residues long. Germline CDR1 is SGHTA and CDR2 is FQGTGA. V shed 8 bases and J 5 bases; nucleotides not matched to a gene: 12.

The chain couples TRBV20-1 to TRBJ2-3, with D maybe TRBD2 (5 bases). V lost 1 base and J lost 1, with 9 bases in between. There are 14 residues in the CDR3. Germline V CDR1 and CDR2: DFQATT, SNEGSKA (reference sequence). CDR3 region: CSARVGGGTDTQYF. Written as DNA, the CDR3 is TGCAGTGCTAGAGTCGGAGGCGGCACAGATACGCAGTATTTT.

V is TRBV14 and J is TRBJ1-2; 7 nucleotides match TRBD1. The CDR3 loop spans 14 amino acids. The junction had 4 bases not matched to a gene; V was cut back by 4 bases and J by 2 bases. CDR1 SGHDN and CDR2 FVKESK come from the germline V gene. The CDR3 loop reads CASSPLDRNYGYTF. The CDR3 DNA reads TGTGCCAGCAGCCCCCTGGACAGGAACTATGGCTACACCTTC.

This clonotype has more than one count but fewer than ten. The chain couples TRBV9 to TRBJ2-6; the D gene is possibly TRBD1 (5 bases). This CDR3 has 16 residues. Germline lookup yields CDR1 SGDLS and CDR2 YYNGEE. V was pared by 4 bases and J by 0 bases, with 11 bases between. CDR3 in amino acids: CASSTHRSSGANVLTF. CDR3 DNA sequence: TGTGCCAGCAGCACCCACAGGAGCTCTGGGGCCAACGTCCTGACTTTC. The whole variable domain, filled in from reference TRBV9 and TRBJ2-6, reads DSGVTQTPKHLITATGQRVTLRCSPRSGDLSVYWYQQSLDQGLQFLIQYYNGEERAKGNILERFSAQQFPDLHSELNLSSLELGDSALYFCASSTHRSSGANVLTFGAGSRLTVL.